Shown below are 11 T cell receptor beta chains from a single sample sequenced in a study of shared clonotypes between healthy human individuals. Some clones are missing from TCRdb's copy, which holds only in-frame ones; the method was immunoSEQ multiplex PCR. The table has 950,000 to 1,300,000 clones, about 74% seen once. Sequencing was carried out using memory CD4+ T cells sorted from blood. This sample's subset: CD45RA-negative fraction. Receptors originate from a man aged 18 to 35 in good health.

With regard to this clone: Being one base from a much bigger clone, this may be a read error. The V call is TRBV7-3, the J call TRBJ1-5; no firm D call. The CDR3 extends over 13 amino acids. Germline V gene lookup returns CDR1 SGHTA and CDR2 FQGTGA. V was shortened by 2 bases and J by 6 bases, with 8 bases between the two germline ends. The CDR3 coding sequence is TGTGCCAGCAGCTTAGATGAGGGTCAGCCCCAGCATTTT. This encodes CASSLDEGQPQHF. Looking up the rest from reference TRBV7-3 and TRBJ1-5 gives the full variable domain: GAGVSQTPSNKVTEKGKYVELRCDPISGHTALYWYRQSLGQGPEFLIYFQGTGAADDSGLPNDRFFAVRPEGSVSTLKIQRTERGDSAVYLCASSLDEGQPQHFGDGTRLSIL.

The chain carries TRBV4-1 and TRBJ2-1; no clear D gene. Germline-derived CDR1 and CDR2 are MGHRA and YSYEKL. CDR3 length: 15 amino acids. Deletions cut 0 bases from V and 7 bases from J, with 13 bases between. Here the CDR3 DNA reads TGCGCCAGCAGCCAAGACCGGACCAGCCGAAATGAGCAGTTCTTC. Translated, it gives CASSQDRTSRNEQFF.

In its sample, this clone was seen once. V and J are TRBV5-1 and TRBJ1-1, with 7 positions matching TRBD1. Trimming cost V 0 bases and J 8 bases; bases outside gene matches: 4. The CDR3 contains 13 residues. Looked up from germline, CDR1 is SGHRS and CDR2 is YFSETQ. This CDR3 reads CASSLGEQGEAFF. CDR3 nucleotide sequence: TGCGCCAGCAGCTTGGGAGAACAGGGGGAAGCTTTCTTT.

CDR3 in DNA: TGTGCCAGCAGTATCACGGAAAACTATGGCTACACCTTC. It codes for CASSITENYGYTF. The chain joins TRBV2 to TRBJ1-2; D is undetermined. V was clipped by 5 bases and J by 2 bases, with 9 bases between them. In germline, CDR1 is SNHLY, CDR2 FYNNEI. This CDR3 contains 13 residues.

The chain is built from TRBV30 and TRBJ2-7; D is undetermined. Trimming took 0 bases from V and 2 from J, leaving 11 bases between them. Germline CDR1 GTSNPN, CDR2 SVGIG (reference sequence). The CDR3 covers 14 residues. The CDR3 spells CAWSVYVKPYEQYF. Written as DNA, the CDR3 is TGTGCCTGGAGTGTTTACGTTAAACCCTACGAGCAGTACTTC.

This chain joins TRBV5-4 and TRBJ1-4; tentative D call: TRBD1 (6 bases). V was pared by 3 bases and J by 0 bases, with 9 bases between. The CDR3 covers 15 residues. The germline V gene encodes CDR1 SGHNT and CDR2 YYREEE (reference sequence). This CDR3 is CASSSKGATNEKLFF. The DNA for the CDR3 is TGTGCCAGCAGCTCTAAGGGGGCAACTAATGAAAAACTGTTTTTT.

The chain links TRBV5-3 to TRBJ1-4; possible D gene TRBD1, 6 bases. TRBV5-3 is an ORF for which the function is uncertain. Trimming stripped 5 bases from V and 6 bases from J, with 17 bases between. This CDR3 has 15 amino acids. CDR3 region: CARSGAKGEDEKLFF. The CDR3 nucleotides are TGTGCCAGAAGTGGAGCGAAGGGGGAAGATGAAAAACTGTTTTTT.

With respect to this clone: In the same sample, other DNA sequences code for this CDR3. The chain couples TRBV19 to TRBJ2-7, with D possibly TRBD1 on 6 matching bases. Looked up from germline, CDR1 is LNHDA and CDR2 is SQIVND (reference sequence). The V and J ends lost 8 bases and 2 bases respectively, with 13 bases between them. The CDR3 has 13 amino acids. The CDR3 region is CASSRGGAYEQYF. In DNA form, the CDR3 reads TGTGCCAGTTCCAGGGGCGGAGCCTACGAGCAGTACTTC.

The V and J genes are TRBV10-3 and TRBJ2-5, with unresolved D. The last part of the DNA fits TRBJ2-7 better; the J call may be wrong. The CDR3 sequence is 13 residues long. The germline CDR1 and CDR2 sequences are ENHRY and SYGVKD. CDR3 sequence: CAISVGGFYEQYF. CDR3 sequence (DNA): TGTGCCATCAGTGTAGGCGGATTCTACGAGCAGTACTTC.

The chain couples TRBV6-6 to TRBJ2-7; TRBD2 is a possible D gene (6 bases). The CDR3 covers 12 residues. The germline V gene has CDR1 MNHNY and CDR2 SVGAGI (reference sequence). V lost 8 bases and J 2 bases, leaving 10 bases between the germline ends. The CDR3 region is CASRAGPYEQYF. CDR3 DNA: TGTGCCAGCCGGGCGGGGCCCTACGAGCAGTACTTC.

In the case of this clone: The sample carries other DNA sequences with the same CDR3. V is TRBV20-1 and J is TRBJ2-1; D remains ambiguous. Deletions cut 3 bases from V and 7 bases from J, with 7 bases between. The CDR3 consists of 11 residues. Germline V gene sequence: CDR1 DFQATT, CDR2 SNEGSKA (reference sequence). The CDR3 DNA reads TGCAGTGCTAGCTTGGGGAATGAGCAGTTCTTC. It is translated as CSASLGNEQFF.